These 22 T cell receptor beta chains originate from one sample sequenced in a study of graft-versus-host responses after intestinal transplantation. Assay: immunoSEQ multiplex PCR; the TCRdb copy retains only in-frame clones and omits some. The sample carries 15,000 or so clones, 25% to 35% recorded once. Sample: alloreactive CD4+ T cells from a mixed lymphocyte reaction culture, taken before intestinal transplant. Subset indicated: CFSE-low proliferating T cells sorted from approximately six-day pre-transplant mixed lymphocyte reaction (GvH or HvG direction). These receptors were collected from a human patient who received an intestinal transplant.

In its sample, this clone was seen a few times. This rearrangement joins TRBV2 to TRBJ2-5; possibly TRBD2 for D (6 bases). This CDR3 region has 15 residues. Germline V gene lookup returns CDR1 SNHLY and CDR2 FYNNEI. Trimming cost V 4 bases and J 3 bases, with 15 bases left between them. The CDR3, as DNA: TGTGCCAGCAGTGCCTTCTGGGGAGGTGAAGAGACCCAGTACTTC. Translating gives CASSAFWGGEETQYF.

For this clone: Relative to the germline gene, one junction end is altered; a read error may explain this. The sample carries other DNA sequences with the same CDR3. The J gene is TRBJ1-2, the V gene TRBV2, with unresolved D. CDR1 and CDR2 from the germline V gene are SNHLY and FYNNEI. The CDR3 extends over 9 amino acids. The CDR3 nucleotides read TGCGCCGTACGGGGTGGCTACACCTTC. This codes for CAVRGGYTF.

The chain carries TRBV5-4 and TRBJ1-1; 7 bases are a match to TRBD1. Germline CDR1 SGHNT, CDR2 YYREEE (reference sequence). Trimming removed 3 bases from V and 1 base from J; junction bases left unmatched: 0. The CDR3 totals 13 residues. The CDR3 is CASSWDRNTEAFF. The CDR3 DNA reads as TGTGCCAGCAGCTGGGACAGGAACACTGAAGCTTTCTTT.

This clone was detected once. V gene TRBV19 combines with J gene TRBJ1-2; no clear D gene. Germline V gene lookup returns CDR1 LNHDA and CDR2 SQIVND (reference sequence). The ends were cut back, 3 bases at V and 8 bases at J, with 10 bases in the middle. The CDR3 runs to 12 residues. DNA for the CDR3: TGTGCCAGTAGTATGTCCCTGGGGGGCTACACCTTC. This sequence encodes CASSMSLGGYTF.

This clone appeared once. The chain joins TRBV29-1 to TRBJ1-1; unclear D gene. The V end lost 4 bases, the J end lost 8 bases, and 17 bases lay between the germline ends. Germline V gene data show CDR1 as SQVTM and CDR2 as ANQGSEA. The CDR3 covers 13 residues. CDR3 sequence: CSVGTGLLSEAFF. DNA for the CDR3: TGCAGCGTTGGGACTGGCCTTTTGTCAGAAGCTTTCTTT.

The CDR3 DNA is TGTGCCATCAGTTACGGGACTAGTCCCCACGAGCAGTACTTC. This encodes CAISYGTSPHEQYF. The chain is built from TRBV10-3 and TRBJ2-7; 8 bases are shared with TRBD2. The CDR3 length is 14 residues. Germline CDR1 reads ENHRY; CDR2 reads SYGVKD. V lost 5 bases, J lost 5 bases, and 8 bases stayed unmatched.

The genes are TRBV11-3 and TRBJ1-3; 7 bases match TRBD1. The J segment lost 2 bases and the V segment lost 3 bases, leaving 4 bases of the junction unmatched. CDR1 and CDR2 (germline): SGHNT, YENEEA. CDR3 length: 15 residues. The CDR3 nucleotides read TGTGCCAGCAGCTTTTCCACAGGGGCTGGAAACACCATATATTTT. Encoded protein: CASSFSTGAGNTIYF.

This rearrangement joins TRBV18 to TRBJ2-1, with 7 bases lining up with TRBD2. This CDR3 has 17 amino acids. V dropped 3 bases and J dropped 4; count of bases not matched to a gene: 12. Germline V gene data show CDR1 as KGHSH and CDR2 as LQKENI. CDR3 bases: TGTGCCAGCTCACCCCTCATTGGGGGGGGTGGTTACAATGAGCAGTTCTTC. Its translation is CASSPLIGGGGYNEQFF. The full variable domain, with the rest looked up from reference TRBV18 and TRBJ2-1, is NAGVMQNPRHLVRRRGQEARLRCSPMKGHSHVYWYRQLPEEGLKFMVYLQKENIIDESGMPKERFSAEFPKEGPSILRIQQVVRGDSAAYFCASSPLIGGGGYNEQFFGPGTRLTVL.

The sample holds a few counts of this clone. V usage is TRBV6-5 and J usage is TRBJ1-3, with D possibly matching TRBD1 (6 bases). Looked up from germline, CDR1 is MNHEY and CDR2 is SVGAGI. V was trimmed by 10 bases and J by 2 bases, leaving 12 bases between them. This CDR3 has 13 amino acids. CDR3 DNA sequence: TGTGCCATCCTGGACAGTACTGGAAACACCATATATTTT. Protein: CAILDSTGNTIYF.

This clone has just a few counts. In DNA form, the CDR3 reads TGCAGCGGTGCGGGCGGGAGTACGGACATTCAGTACTTC. It yields the protein CSGAGGSTDIQYF. The rearrangement uses TRBV29-1 and TRBJ2-4, with 7 bases fitting TRBD2. Germline lookup yields CDR1 SQVTM and CDR2 ANQGSEA. The CDR3 extends over 13 amino acids. V shed 7 bases, J shed 8 bases, and the junction held 11 bases outside the gene matches.

The table lists this clone with a few counts. This chain joins TRBV7-8 and TRBJ2-2, with D possibly being TRBD2 (5 bases). Looked up from germline, CDR1 is SGHVS and CDR2 is FQNEAQ. The V end was cut by 1 base, the J end by 4 bases, with 10 bases between. The CDR3 length is 15 residues. Here the CDR3 DNA reads TGTGCCAGCAGCTTAGAGGCTAGCCGCACCGGGGAGCTGTTTTTT. It codes for CASSLEASRTGELFF.

The chain joins TRBV4-1 to TRBJ2-5; D is perhaps TRBD2 (7 bases). V lost 0 bases, J lost 5 bases, and 13 bases lay in between. The CDR3 has 15 residues. Germline values: CDR1 MGHRA, CDR2 YSYEKL. The CDR3 nucleotides are TGCGCCAGCAGCCAAGATGGAGGGAGGGGGGAGACCCAGTACTTC. This encodes CASSQDGGRGETQYF.

This rearrangement joins TRBV6-4 to TRBJ2-3; 11 nucleotides agree with TRBD2. Trimming removed 6 bases from V and 6 bases from J; junction bases left unmatched: 11. The CDR3 covers 16 residues. The V gene's germline CDR1 is MRHNA and CDR2 SNTAGT. Here the CDR3 reads CASSPLAGGPWDTQYF. The DNA of the CDR3 is TGTGCCAGCAGCCCCTTAGCGGGAGGGCCGTGGGATACGCAGTATTTT.

This clone was recorded a few times. The J gene is TRBJ1-5, the V gene TRBV7-9; 10 bases map to TRBD1. The V gene's germline CDR1 is SEHNR and CDR2 FQNEAQ (reference sequence). The CDR3 covers 15 residues. Trimming removed 5 bases from V and 7 bases from J; junction bases left unmatched: 8. The CDR3 sequence: CASSPTGGNGQPQHF. As DNA, the CDR3 is TGTGCCAGCAGCCCGACAGGGGGCAACGGGCAGCCCCAGCATTTT.

The chain couples TRBV7-2 to TRBJ2-7, with a weak D call TRBD1 (5 bases). Trimming removed 5 bases from V and 2 bases from J, with 16 bases in between. The germline V gene has CDR1 SGHTA and CDR2 FQGNSA. This CDR3 is 15 amino acids long. As DNA, the CDR3 is TGTGCCAGCAGCACCGGTGGTGGGGCCGCCTACGAGCAGTACTTC. Amino acids: CASSTGGGAAYEQYF.

The CDR3 region is CASNPSGGRDEQFF. DNA for the CDR3: TGTGCCAGCAACCCGAGCGGGGGGCGGGACGAGCAGTTCTTC. The V and J genes are TRBV7-1 and TRBJ2-1; 9 nucleotides match TRBD2. TRBV7-1 is noted as an ORF with a role that remains uncertain. J lost 10 bases, V lost 7 bases, and 11 bases had no gene match. The CDR3 is 14 amino acids.

The table lists this clone with a few counts. The rearrangement links TRBV10-3 to TRBJ2-3, with 9 bases lining up with TRBD2. The V segment lost 4 bases and the J segment 2 bases; nucleotides outside the gene matches: 13. Germline CDR1 and CDR2: ENHRY and SYGVKD. CDR3 size: 18 residues. The CDR3 region is CAISGRNGSGRTTDTQYF. CDR3 in DNA: TGTGCCATCAGTGGGCGGAATGGAAGCGGGAGGACCACAGATACGCAGTATTTT.

This clone was detected only a few times. The genes are TRBV6-1 and TRBJ2-3; D is undetermined. V was trimmed by 8 bases and J by 2 bases, leaving 11 bases between them. The CDR3 length is 13 residues. In germline, CDR1 is MNHNS, CDR2 SASEGT. CDR3 sequence: CASSLATTDTQYF. CDR3 DNA sequence: TGTGCCAGCTCTTTGGCGACCACAGATACGCAGTATTTT.

V gene TRBV18 combines with J gene TRBJ2-7; 8 nucleotides agree with TRBD1. Germline V CDR1 and CDR2: KGHSH, LQKENI. The CDR3 consists of 15 residues. The ends lost 3 bases at V and 2 bases at J; junction bases unmatched: 6. This chain's CDR3 is CASSPQQGVTYEQYF. The CDR3 DNA reads TGTGCCAGCTCACCTCAACAGGGGGTTACCTACGAGCAGTACTTC.

In its sample, this clone was seen a few times. The chain employs TRBV25-1 and TRBJ1-1; a possible D gene is TRBD1 (5 bases). CDR3 length equals 14 residues. Germline CDR1 MGHDK, CDR2 SYGVNS. The V end lost 5 bases, the J end lost 5 bases, and 15 bases lay between the germline ends. The CDR3 reads CASSPAGRKTEAFF. The CDR3, as DNA: TGTGCCAGCAGTCCGGCAGGGCGGAAAACTGAAGCTTTCTTT.

Written as DNA, the CDR3 is TGTGCCAGCAGCTACTTCGGGACAGGGGGAGAGACCCAGTACTTC. Translation gives CASSYFGTGGETQYF. The rearrangement uses TRBV7-2 and TRBJ2-5, with 11 bases lining up with TRBD1. The J segment lost 4 bases and the V segment lost 4 bases, leaving 5 bases of the junction unmatched. The CDR3 contains 15 residues. Looked up from germline, CDR1 is SGHTA and CDR2 is FQGNSA.

This chain connects TRBV4-3 to TRBJ2-7; TRBD1 agrees at 9 bases. CDR1 is LGHNA and CDR2 is YSLEER in the germline V gene. Trimming at V came to 0 bases and at J to 2 bases, leaving 2 bases not matched to a gene. The CDR3 has 15 residues. CDR3 amino acids: CASSQDWDRAYEQYF. In DNA form, the CDR3 reads TGCGCCAGCAGCCAAGATTGGGACAGGGCCTACGAGCAGTACTTC.